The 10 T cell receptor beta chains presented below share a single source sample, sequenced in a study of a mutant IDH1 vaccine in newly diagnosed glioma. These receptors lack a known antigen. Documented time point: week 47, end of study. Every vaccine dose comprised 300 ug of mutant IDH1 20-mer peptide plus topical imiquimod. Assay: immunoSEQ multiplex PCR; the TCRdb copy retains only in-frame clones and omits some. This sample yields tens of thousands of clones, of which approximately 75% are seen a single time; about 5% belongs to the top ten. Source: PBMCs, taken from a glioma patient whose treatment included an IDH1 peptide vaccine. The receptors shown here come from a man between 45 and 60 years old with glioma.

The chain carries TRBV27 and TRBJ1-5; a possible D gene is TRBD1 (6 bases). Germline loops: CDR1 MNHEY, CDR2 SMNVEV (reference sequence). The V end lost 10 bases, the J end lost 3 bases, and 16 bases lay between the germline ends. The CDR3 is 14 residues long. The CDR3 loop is CATNRAGNNQPQHF. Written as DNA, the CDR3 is TGTGCCACCAACAGGGCAGGGAACAATCAGCCCCAGCATTTT.

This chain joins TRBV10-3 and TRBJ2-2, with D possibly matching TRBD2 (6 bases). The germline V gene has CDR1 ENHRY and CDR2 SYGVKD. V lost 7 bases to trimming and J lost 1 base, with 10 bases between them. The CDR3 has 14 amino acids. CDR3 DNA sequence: TGTGCCATCACGGGGGACTTGAACACCGGGGAGCTGTTTTTT. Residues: CAITGDLNTGELFF.

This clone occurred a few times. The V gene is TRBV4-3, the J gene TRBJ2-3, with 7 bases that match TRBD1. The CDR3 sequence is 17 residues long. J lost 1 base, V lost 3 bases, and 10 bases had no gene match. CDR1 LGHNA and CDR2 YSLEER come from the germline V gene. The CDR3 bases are TGCGCCAGCAGCCATGTTCGGGACAGATATCGCACAGATACGCAGTATTTT. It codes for CASSHVRDRYRTDTQYF.

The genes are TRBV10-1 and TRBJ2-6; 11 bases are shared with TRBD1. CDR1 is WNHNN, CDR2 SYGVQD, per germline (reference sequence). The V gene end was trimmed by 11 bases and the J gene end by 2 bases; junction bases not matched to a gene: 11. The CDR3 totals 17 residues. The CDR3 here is CAGNGTGGGTGANVLTF. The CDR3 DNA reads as TGCGCCGGCAATGGGACAGGGGGGGGAACTGGGGCCAACGTCCTGACTTTC.

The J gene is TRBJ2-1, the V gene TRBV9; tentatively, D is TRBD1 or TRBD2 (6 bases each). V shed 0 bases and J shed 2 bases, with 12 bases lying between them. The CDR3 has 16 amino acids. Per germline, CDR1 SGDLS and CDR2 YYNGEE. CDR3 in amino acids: CASSVGAGGPYNEQFF. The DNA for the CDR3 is TGTGCCAGCAGCGTAGGGGCTGGGGGGCCCTACAATGAGCAGTTCTTC. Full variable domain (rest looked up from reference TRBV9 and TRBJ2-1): DSGVTQTPKHLITATGQRVTLRCSPRSGDLSVYWYQQSLDQGLQFLIQYYNGEERAKGNILERFSAQQFPDLHSELNLSSLELGDSALYFCASSVGAGGPYNEQFFGPGTRLTVL.

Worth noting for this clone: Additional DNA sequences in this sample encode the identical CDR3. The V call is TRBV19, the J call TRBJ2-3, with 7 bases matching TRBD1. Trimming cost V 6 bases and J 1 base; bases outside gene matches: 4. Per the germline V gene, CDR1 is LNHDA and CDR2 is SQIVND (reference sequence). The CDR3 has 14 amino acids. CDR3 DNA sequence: TGTGCCAGTAGGAACAGGGGCGGCACAGATACGCAGTATTTT. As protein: CASRNRGGTDTQYF.

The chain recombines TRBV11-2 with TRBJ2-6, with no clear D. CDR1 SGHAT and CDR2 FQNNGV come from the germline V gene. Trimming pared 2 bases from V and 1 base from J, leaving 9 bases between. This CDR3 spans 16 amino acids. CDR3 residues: CASSLSRVSGANVLTF. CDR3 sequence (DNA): TGTGCCAGCAGCTTAAGTCGAGTGTCTGGGGCCAACGTCCTGACTTTC.

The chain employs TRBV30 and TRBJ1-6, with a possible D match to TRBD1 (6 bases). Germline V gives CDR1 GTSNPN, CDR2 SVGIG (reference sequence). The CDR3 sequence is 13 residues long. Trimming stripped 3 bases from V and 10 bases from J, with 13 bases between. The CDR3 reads CAWRSQGHSPLHF. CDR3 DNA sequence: TGTGCCTGGAGATCGCAGGGGCACTCACCCCTCCACTTT.

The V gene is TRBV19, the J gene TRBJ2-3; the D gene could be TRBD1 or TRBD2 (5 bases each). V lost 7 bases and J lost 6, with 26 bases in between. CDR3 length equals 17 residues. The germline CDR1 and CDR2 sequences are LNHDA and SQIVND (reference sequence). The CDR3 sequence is CASTGSGPNGFMDTQYF. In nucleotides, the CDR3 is TGTGCCAGTACGGGGTCGGGACCGAACGGATTTATGGATACGCAGTATTTT.

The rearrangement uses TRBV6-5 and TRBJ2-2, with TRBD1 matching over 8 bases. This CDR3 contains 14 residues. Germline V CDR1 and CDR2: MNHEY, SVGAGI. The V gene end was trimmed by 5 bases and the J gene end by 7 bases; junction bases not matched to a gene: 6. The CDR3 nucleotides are TGTGCCAGCAGTCCGAGGACAGGGTTCGGGGAGCTGTTTTTT. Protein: CASSPRTGFGELFF.